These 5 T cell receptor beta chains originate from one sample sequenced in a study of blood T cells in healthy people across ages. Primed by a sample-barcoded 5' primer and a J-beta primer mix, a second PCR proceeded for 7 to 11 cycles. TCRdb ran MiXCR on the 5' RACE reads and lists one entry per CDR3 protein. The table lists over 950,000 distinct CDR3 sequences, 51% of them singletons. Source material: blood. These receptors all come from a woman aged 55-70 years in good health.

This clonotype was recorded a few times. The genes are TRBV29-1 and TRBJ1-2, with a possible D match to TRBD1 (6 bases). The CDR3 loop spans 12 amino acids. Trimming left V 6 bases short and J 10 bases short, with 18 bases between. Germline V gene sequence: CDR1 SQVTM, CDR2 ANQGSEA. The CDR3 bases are TGCAGCGTCATAAGGGGGGGGCAGCTCTACACCTTC. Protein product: CSVIRGGQLYTF.

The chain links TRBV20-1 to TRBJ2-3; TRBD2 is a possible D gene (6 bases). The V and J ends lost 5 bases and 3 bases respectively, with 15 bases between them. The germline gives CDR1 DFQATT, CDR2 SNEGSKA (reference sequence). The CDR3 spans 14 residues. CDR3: CSAGGPGVTDTQYF. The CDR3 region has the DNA TGCAGTGCTGGAGGGCCGGGGGTGACAGATACGCAGTATTTT.

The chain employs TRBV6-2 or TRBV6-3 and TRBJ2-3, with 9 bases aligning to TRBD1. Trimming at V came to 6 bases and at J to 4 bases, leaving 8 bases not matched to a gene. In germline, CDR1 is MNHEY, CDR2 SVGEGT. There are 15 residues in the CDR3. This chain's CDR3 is CASRPRQGDADTQYF. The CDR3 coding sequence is TGTGCCAGCAGACCGCGACAGGGGGATGCAGATACGCAGTATTTT.

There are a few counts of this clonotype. The CDR3 loop is CSARGTPSYEQYF. For the CDR3, the DNA is TGCAGTGCTAGAGGGACGCCGTCCTACGAGCAGTACTTC. The chain employs TRBV20-1 and TRBJ2-7, with D hard to call. The CDR3 is made up of 13 amino acids. CDR1 is DFQATT and CDR2 is SNEGSKA in the germline V gene (reference sequence). Trimming took off 1 base at V and 1 base at J, with 8 bases between the two ends.

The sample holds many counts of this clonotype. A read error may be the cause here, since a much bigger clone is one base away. CDR3: CASSPRAGVNEQYF. Written as DNA, the CDR3 is TGTGCCAGCAGCCCCAGAGCGGGAGTCAACGAGCAGTACTTC. The chain carries TRBV7-2 and TRBJ2-7, with 8 bases aligning to TRBD2. Germline V gene data show CDR1 as SGHTA and CDR2 as FQGNSA. There are 14 residues in the CDR3. With 5 bases clipped from V and 5 bases from J, the junction kept 8 bases outside the gene matches.